A single sample gave rise to the 29 T cell receptor beta chains below, sequenced in a study of CXCR3-negative and CXCR3-positive naive CD8 T cells. Study-wide findings and caveats: Compared with CXCR3-negative naive cells, CXCR3-positive naive cells showed more hydrophobic TRB CDR3s.

No antigen is known for these receptors. UMI-labeled TRB cDNA libraries were prepared by 5' RACE. Using the 5' RACE reads, TCRdb records one entry per CDR3 protein without DNA. The data include just under 90,000 distinct CDR3 sequences; the top ten clones carry approximately 0.82%. Input material: naive CXCR3+ CD8+ T cells from blood. Documented subset: CD45RO-CCR7+CD27+CD95- naive CD8+ T cells expressing CXCR3 (TNR3+). These receptors all stem from a human donor in good health. Some clones in this sample may be carry-over from other donors' samples.

The rearrangement uses TRBV12-3 or TRBV12-4 and TRBJ1-4. The CDR3 has 13 amino acids. CDR3 amino acids: CASSLPLREKLFF.

The chain recombines TRBV12-3 or TRBV12-4 with TRBJ2-1; as DNA is missing, the TRBD2 call by TCRdb cannot be tested. The CDR3 length is 11 residues. The CDR3: CATRRGIEQFF.

The genes are TRBV28 and TRBJ2-1. Germline V gives CDR1 MDHEN, CDR2 SYDVKM. The CDR3 has 14 residues. CDR3: CASSFEVGYNEQFF.

The chain has TRBV21-1 and TRBJ2-7; the D gene TCRdb calls, TRBD2, cannot be checked with no DNA. TRBV21-1 is described as a pseudogene. CDR3 length: 16 amino acids. CDR3 region: CASSMAESYCSYEQYF.

The chain joins TRBV3-1 to TRBJ2-7; TCRdb calls TRBD1, which cannot be checked without DNA. The CDR3 is 16 amino acids. Germline assignment: CDR1 LGHDT and CDR2 YNNKEL (reference sequence). CDR3 sequence reads: CASSQGRDRRGYEQYF.

The chain recombines TRBV15 with TRBJ2-1; TCRdb's D call, TRBD1, is unchecked because there is no DNA. The CDR3 spans 15 residues. Germline-derived CDR1 and CDR2 are LNHNV and YYDKDF (reference sequence). The CDR3 region is CATSRAKEQGNEHFF.

The chain combines TRBV28 with TRBJ2-5. This CDR3 is 15 amino acids long. The germline V gene encodes CDR1 MDHEN and CDR2 SYDVKM. This CDR3 is CASKTSEVLGETQYF.

The V and J genes are TRBV12-3 or TRBV12-4 and TRBJ1-4; TCRdb picks TRBD1, but there is no DNA to check that call. The CDR3 contains 11 residues. CDR3 region: CASSPGTKKAF.

The chain links TRBV3-1 to TRBJ2-7; TCRdb's D gene call, TRBD1, goes unchecked for lack of DNA. CDR3 length: 17 amino acids. CDR1 is LGHDT and CDR2 is YNNKEL in the germline V gene (reference sequence). CDR3 sequence: CASSPGTSLHSEGEQYF.

This chain links TRBV5-6 with TRBJ2-1; lacking DNA, the TRBD1 call made by TCRdb goes unchecked. The CDR3 runs 12 residues. Looked up from germline, CDR1 is SGHDT and CDR2 is YYEEEE. CDR3 sequence reads: CASSFRVGEQFF.

The chain joins TRBV5-1 to TRBJ1-3. CDR1 is SGHRS, CDR2 YFSETQ, per germline. CDR3 length equals 14 residues. The CDR3 sequence is CASSFRGPPHTIYF.

The chain is built from TRBV7-8 and TRBJ2-1; the D gene TCRdb calls, TRBD2, cannot be checked with no DNA. There are 17 residues in the CDR3. Germline CDR1 SGHVS, CDR2 FQNEAQ. This chain's CDR3 is CASSFDLEREGYNEQFF.

The genes are TRBV28 and TRBJ2-7. CDR3 length: 13 residues. Germline V gene sequence: CDR1 MDHEN, CDR2 SYDVKM. The CDR3 loop reads CASRSKEAYEQYF.

The rearrangement uses TRBV7-9 and TRBJ1-1. CDR1 is SEHNR and CDR2 is FQNEAQ in the germline V gene (reference sequence). The CDR3 sequence is 11 residues long. The CDR3 loop reads CAIRTNTEAFF. Full variable domain (rest looked up from reference TRBV7-9 and TRBJ1-1): DTGVSQNPRHKITKRGQNVTFRCDPISEHNRLYWYRQTLGQGPEFLTYFQNEAQLEKSRLLSDRFSAERPKGSFSTLEIQRTEQGDSAMYLCAIRTNTEAFFGQGTRLTVV.

J is TRBJ1-4 and V is TRBV6-5. CDR1 is MNHEY, CDR2 SVGAGI, per germline. This CDR3 contains 14 residues. CDR3 protein: CASSLRPSHEKLFF.

J is TRBJ2-7 and V is TRBV28; the TRBD1 assignment by TCRdb is unverifiable without DNA. This CDR3 spans 12 amino acids. The germline V gene encodes CDR1 MDHEN and CDR2 SYDVKM. The CDR3 loop reads CASTLGGYEQYF.

The chain uses TRBV11-3 and TRBJ2-5; TCRdb's D gene call, TRBD2, goes unchecked for lack of DNA. This CDR3 spans 14 amino acids. CDR1 is SGHNT, CDR2 YENEEA, per germline. CDR3 sequence reads: CASSSSAGEETQYF.

The rearrangement uses TRBV28 and TRBJ2-2; TCRdb's D gene call, TRBD2, goes unchecked for lack of DNA. CDR3 length equals 15 residues. The germline V gene has CDR1 MDHEN and CDR2 SYDVKM. CDR3 sequence reads: CASSFGREVSGELFF.

CDR3 in amino acids: CASSLSGQGGWQPQHF. This chain joins TRBV27 and TRBJ1-5; TCRdb's D call, TRBD1, is unchecked because there is no DNA. From germline, CDR1 is MNHEY and CDR2 SMNVEV (reference sequence). This CDR3 comprises 16 residues.

The chain carries TRBV4-1 and TRBJ1-6. The CDR3 totals 15 residues. The germline V gene encodes CDR1 MGHRA and CDR2 YSYEKL. CDR3 amino acids: CASSTRALEVSPLHF.

This chain joins TRBV7-3 and TRBJ2-3; with no DNA, the TCRdb D assignment of TRBD2 cannot be verified. Per germline, CDR1 SGHTA and CDR2 FQGTGA. CDR3 size: 17 residues. The CDR3 loop reads CASSLYSGTTSTDTQYF.

The CDR3 is CASSPTGWEQYF. The chain combines TRBV7-6 with TRBJ2-7; TCRdb's assignment of TRBD1 cannot be checked, as there is no DNA. Per the germline V gene, CDR1 is SGHVS and CDR2 is FNYEAQ. The CDR3 is made up of 12 amino acids.

The V and J genes are TRBV15 and TRBJ2-3; lacking DNA, the TRBD1 call made by TCRdb goes unchecked. This CDR3 comprises 16 residues. The germline CDR1 and CDR2 sequences are LNHNV and YYDKDF (reference sequence). CDR3: CATSSSGTGSADTQYF.

This chain links TRBV19 with TRBJ2-3; TCRdb picks TRBD1, but there is no DNA to check that call. Germline CDR1 LNHDA, CDR2 SQIVND (reference sequence). The CDR3 contains 15 residues. The CDR3 spells CATTPGGWGTDTQYF.

This chain joins TRBV5-1 and TRBJ1-5; the D gene TCRdb calls, TRBD1, cannot be checked with no DNA. The V gene's germline CDR1 is SGHRS and CDR2 YFSETQ. The CDR3 is made up of 15 amino acids. The CDR3 loop reads CASSPTPGLDQPQHF.

The gene calls are TRBV28 and TRBJ1-6. The CDR3 loop spans 14 amino acids. CDR1 is MDHEN, CDR2 SYDVKM, per germline. CDR3 protein: CASSLVAANSPLHF.

The chain joins TRBV29-1 to TRBJ2-7. Germline-derived CDR1 and CDR2 are SQVTM and ANQGSEA. CDR3 length equals 11 residues. The CDR3 spells CSVLRNYEQYF.

J is TRBJ1-2 and V is TRBV29-1. Per germline, CDR1 SQVTM and CDR2 ANQGSEA. This CDR3 comprises 13 residues. The CDR3 sequence is CSVLPPATGGYTF.

The gene calls are TRBV27 and TRBJ2-1. Germline V lookup: CDR1 MNHEY, CDR2 SMNVEV (reference sequence). This CDR3 region has 14 residues. The CDR3 here is CASGFSSAYNEQFF.